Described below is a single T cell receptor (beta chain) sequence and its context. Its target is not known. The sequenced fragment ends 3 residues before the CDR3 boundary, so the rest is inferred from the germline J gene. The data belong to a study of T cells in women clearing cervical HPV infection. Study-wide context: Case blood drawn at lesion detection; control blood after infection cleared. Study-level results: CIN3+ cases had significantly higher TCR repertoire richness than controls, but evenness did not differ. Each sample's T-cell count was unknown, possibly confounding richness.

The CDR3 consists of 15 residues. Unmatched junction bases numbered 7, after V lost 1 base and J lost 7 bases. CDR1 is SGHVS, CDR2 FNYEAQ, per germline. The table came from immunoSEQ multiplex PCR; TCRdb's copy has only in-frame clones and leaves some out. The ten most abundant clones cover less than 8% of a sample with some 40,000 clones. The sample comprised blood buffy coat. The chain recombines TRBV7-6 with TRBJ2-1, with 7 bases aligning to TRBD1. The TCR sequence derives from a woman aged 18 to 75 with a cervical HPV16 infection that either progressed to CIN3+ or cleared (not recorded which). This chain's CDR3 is CASSLEATRGNEQFF. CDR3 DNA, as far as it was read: TGTGCCAGCAGCTTAGAAGCGACCAGGGGGAATGAG.